This T cell receptor beta chain was found in a study of a mutant IDH1 vaccine in newly diagnosed glioma. Repertoires were generated with immunoSEQ multiplex PCR, while TCRdb's copy carries only in-frame clones and drops some. Altogether around 36,000 clones are present, roughly 90% being singletons, with the ten largest covering around 2.5%. After removal of 3 bases from V and 10 bases from J, the junction contained 5 bases not matched to a gene. The CDR3 sequence is 11 residues long. CDR1 GTSNPN and CDR2 SVGIG come from the germline V gene (reference sequence). Time point: week 5, during vaccination. It was 300 ug of mutant IDH1 20-mer peptide that made up each vaccine dose, given with topical imiquimod. This clone was detected a few times. The antigen is undetermined.

The sequence was obtained from a man between 50 and 59 years old with glioma. This specimen consisted of PBMCs, obtained from a glioma patient whose treatment included an IDH1 peptide vaccine. This chain uses TRBV30 with TRBJ1-1; 7 bases align to TRBD1. CDR3 amino acids: CAWSPDRRAFF. In DNA form, the CDR3 reads TGTGCCTGGAGCCCGGACAGGCGAGCTTTCTTT.